The T cell receptor beta chain described here comes from a study of somatic mutations in cytotoxic T cells in rheumatoid arthritis. Assay: immunoSEQ multiplex PCR; the TCRdb copy retains only in-frame clones and omits some. The table has around 20,000 clones, 55% to 80% seen once. What was sequenced was CD8+ T cells sorted from blood. The receptor comes from an adult with rheumatoid arthritis.

CDR3 DNA sequence: TGTGCCAGCAGCCCCTTAGCGGGGGGAGGCACCGGGGAGCTGTTTTTT. Residues: CASSPLAGGGTGELFF. The gene calls are TRBV4-2 and TRBJ2-2; TRBD2 aligns across 10 bases. Germline V lookup: CDR1 LGHNA, CDR2 YNFKEQ. With 4 bases clipped from V and 4 bases from J, the junction kept 6 bases outside the gene matches. This CDR3 is built from 16 residues.